The 18 T cell receptor beta chains below were found in one sample sequenced in a study of blood T cell repertoires in COVID-19. TCRdb's copy holds only in-frame clones and misses some; the assay was immunoSEQ multiplex PCR. The data show 200,000 to 250,000 clones, around 87% seen once. Sample: PBMCs or T cells enriched from blood (not recorded which). The receptors here all came from a man aged 25 to 40 who had been exposed to COVID-19.

V gene TRBV5-5 combines with J gene TRBJ1-5; TRBD1 is a possible D gene (5 bases). The V gene lost 0 bases and the J gene lost 2 bases, with 9 bases spanning the gap. CDR3 length: 15 residues. Germline CDR1 reads SGHKS; CDR2 reads YYEKEE (reference sequence). Here the CDR3 DNA reads TGTGCCAGCAGCTTGGATCAGGGTGGCAATCAGCCCCAGCATTTT. Residues: CASSLDQGGNQPQHF. The full variable domain, its missing parts supplied by reference TRBV5-5 and TRBJ1-5, is DAGVTQSPTHLIKTRGQQVTLRCSPISGHKSVSWYQQVLGQGPQFIFQYYEKEERGRGNFPDRFSARQFPNYSSELNVNALLLGDSALYLCASSLDQGGNQPQHFGDGTRLSIL.

This chain joins TRBV5-1 and TRBJ1-2; 9 bases are shared with TRBD1. Germline V gene lookup returns CDR1 SGHRS and CDR2 YFSETQ. Trimming cost V 4 bases and J 8 bases; bases outside gene matches: 15. This CDR3 is built from 16 residues. The CDR3 sequence: CASSVVPGQGKEGYTF. CDR3 sequence (DNA): TGCGCCAGCAGCGTGGTACCGGGACAGGGTAAGGAAGGCTACACCTTC. Full variable domain (rest looked up from reference TRBV5-1 and TRBJ1-2): KAGVTQTPRYLIKTRGQQVTLSCSPISGHRSVSWYQQTPGQGLQFLFEYFSETQRNKGNFPGRFSGRQFSNSRSEMNVSTLELGDSALYLCASSVVPGQGKEGYTFGSGTRLTVV.

This clone is a singleton in its sample. Other DNA sequences in the sample encode the same CDR3. The CDR3 protein is CASSVDTNNEQFF. The CDR3 region has the DNA TGCGCCAGCAGCGTGGACACCAACAATGAGCAGTTCTTC. The chain uses TRBV5-1 and TRBJ2-1, with a tentative D call TRBD1 (5 bases). Germline V gene lookup returns CDR1 SGHRS and CDR2 YFSETQ. The CDR3 runs 13 residues. Trimming took 4 bases from V and 5 from J, leaving 10 bases between them. Drawing the rest from reference TRBV5-1 and TRBJ2-1, the complete variable domain is KAGVTQTPRYLIKTRGQQVTLSCSPISGHRSVSWYQQTPGQGLQFLFEYFSETQRNKGNFPGRFSGRQFSNSRSEMNVSTLELGDSALYLCASSVDTNNEQFFGPGTRLTVL.

CDR3 residues: CASSLGIYEQYF. CDR3 nucleotide sequence: TGTGCCAGCAGCCTCGGGATCTACGAGCAGTACTTC. The J gene is TRBJ2-7, the V gene TRBV5-6; D perhaps matches TRBD2 (5 bases). This CDR3 has 12 amino acids. V dropped 4 bases and J dropped 3 bases, with 8 bases sitting between them. Germline CDR1 SGHDT, CDR2 YYEEEE.

The genes are TRBV2 and TRBJ2-3; 8 nucleotides agree with TRBD1. The germline V gene has CDR1 SNHLY and CDR2 FYNNEI. The CDR3 has 16 amino acids. Trimming at V came to 2 bases and at J to 0 bases, leaving 4 bases not matched to a gene. Here the CDR3 DNA reads TGTGCCAGCAGTGAAATTGGGACAGGAAGCACAGATACGCAGTATTTT. Translated: CASSEIGTGSTDTQYF.

The V and J genes are TRBV7-9 and TRBJ2-1; tentatively, D is TRBD1 (5 bases). Germline V gives CDR1 SEHNR, CDR2 FQNEAQ (reference sequence). The CDR3 is 15 amino acids. V lost 3 bases, J lost 5 bases, and 14 bases lay in between. CDR3 sequence (DNA): TGTGCCAGCAGCTTCAGGGTAGGTGGGCACAATGAGCAGTTCTTC. Encoded protein: CASSFRVGGHNEQFF.

The V gene is TRBV6-5, the J gene TRBJ2-7, with 7 bases aligning to TRBD1. Germline CDR1 reads MNHEY; CDR2 reads SVGAGI. The CDR3 has 13 amino acids. Trimming at V came to 5 bases and at J to 4 bases, leaving 5 bases not matched to a gene. CDR3 nucleotides: TGTGCCAGCAGTCCGGGACAGACGTACGAGCAGTACTTC. It yields the protein CASSPGQTYEQYF.

This sequence joins TRBV7-6 and TRBJ2-2, with 11 nucleotides matching TRBD1. V was pared by 6 bases and J by 7 bases, with 7 bases of the junction left unmatched. There are 15 residues in the CDR3. From germline, CDR1 is SGHVS and CDR2 FNYEAQ. The CDR3 sequence: CASSIRTGGNGELFF. CDR3 DNA: TGTGCCAGCAGTATTAGGACAGGGGGCAACGGGGAGCTGTTTTTT.

The chain combines TRBV5-4 with TRBJ2-2; D is unresolved. From germline, CDR1 is SGHNT and CDR2 YYREEE (reference sequence). Trimming removed 0 bases from V and 6 bases from J, with 9 bases in between. The CDR3 covers 14 residues. For the CDR3, the DNA is TGTGCCAGCAGCTTGGTGTCCTACCCCGGGGAGCTGTTTTTT. Protein product: CASSLVSYPGELFF.

The chain joins TRBV5-6 to TRBJ1-6; 8 bases align to TRBD1. J lost 9 bases, V lost 5 bases, and 7 bases had no gene match. CDR3 length: 14 amino acids. Germline CDR1 reads SGHDT; CDR2 reads YYEEEE. The CDR3 spells CASRSGQGSSPLHF. In DNA form, the CDR3 reads TGTGCCAGCAGATCCGGACAGGGTAGTTCACCCCTCCACTTT.

The rearrangement uses TRBV10-3 and TRBJ1-5, with TRBD1 identical over 8 bases. This CDR3 is 16 amino acids long. Germline V gene sequence: CDR1 ENHRY, CDR2 SYGVKD. V lost 5 bases, J lost 6 bases, and 12 bases stayed unmatched. CDR3 coding DNA: TGTGCCATCAGTCACAAGGACAGGGTAGGTGGTCAGCCCCAGCATTTT. Translation gives CAISHKDRVGGQPQHF.

V usage is TRBV9 and J usage is TRBJ1-1; no firm D call. Trimming left V 1 base short and J 1 base short, with 8 bases between. The CDR3 length is 14 residues. The V gene's germline CDR1 is SGDLS and CDR2 YYNGEE. Here the CDR3 DNA reads TGTGCCAGCAGCGTAAAGGCAGGGAACACTGAAGCTTTCTTT. This gives the protein CASSVKAGNTEAFF.

This rearrangement joins TRBV5-1 to TRBJ1-2; the D gene is possibly TRBD1 (5 bases). Between the trimmed V and J ends, which lost 0 bases and 8 bases, there was a span of 11 bases. Germline values: CDR1 SGHRS, CDR2 YFSETQ. The CDR3 is 13 residues long. The CDR3 region is CASSLEGAEGYTF. As DNA, the CDR3 is TGCGCCAGCAGCTTGGAAGGGGCGGAGGGCTACACCTTC.

This chain uses TRBV14 with TRBJ1-4; 7 nucleotides line up with TRBD1. The V and J ends lost 4 bases and 6 bases, in that order; junction bases with no gene match: 2. The CDR3 consists of 13 residues. Germline-derived CDR1 and CDR2 are SGHDN and FVKESK. In nucleotides, the CDR3 is TGTGCCAGCAGCCGCGGGACAGATGAAAAACTGTTTTTT. Amino acids: CASSRGTDEKLFF.

The chain links TRBV4-1 to TRBJ2-5; tentatively, D is TRBD2 (6 bases). Between the trimmed V and J ends, which lost 4 bases and 4 bases, there was a span of 10 bases. The CDR3 extends over 13 amino acids. Germline V lookup: CDR1 MGHRA, CDR2 YSYEKL. The CDR3 nucleotides are TGCGCCAGCAGCCTCCTTAGCGGAGAGACCCAGTACTTC. Translation gives CASSLLSGETQYF.

The sample holds one count of this clone. The chain joins TRBV7-3 to TRBJ2-6; 7 bases fit TRBD1. Germline CDR1 and CDR2: SGHTA and FQGTGA. The CDR3 contains 15 residues. V was clipped by 4 bases and J by 2 bases; unmatched bases: 2. CDR3 nucleotides: TGTGCCAGCAGCTCAGACAGGGCTGGGGCCAACGTCCTGACTTTC. This gives the protein CASSSDRAGANVLTF. Based on the CDR3 plus reference TRBV7-3 and TRBJ2-6, the full variable domain is GAGVSQTPSNKVTEKGKYVELRCDPISGHTALYWYRQSLGQGPEFLIYFQGTGAADDSGLPNDRFFAVRPEGSVSTLKIQRTERGDSAVYLCASSSDRAGANVLTFGAGSRLTVL.

This rearrangement joins TRBV5-4 to TRBJ2-1; 11 positions agree with TRBD2. The CDR3 length is 15 residues. The V and J ends lost 0 bases and 7 bases, in that order; junction bases with no gene match: 3. CDR1 is SGHNT and CDR2 is YYREEE in the germline V gene (reference sequence). CDR3: CASSLGLAGLNEQFF. The CDR3 region has the DNA TGTGCCAGCAGCTTGGGACTAGCGGGGTTAAATGAGCAGTTCTTC.

The chain joins TRBV7-9 to TRBJ1-4; D may be TRBD1 (5 bases). Germline lookup yields CDR1 SEHNR and CDR2 FQNEAQ (reference sequence). Between the trimmed V and J ends, which lost 1 base and 0 bases, there was a span of 15 bases. The CDR3 runs to 18 residues. The CDR3 sequence is CASSLGRGSITTNEKLFF. For the CDR3, the DNA is TGTGCCAGCAGCTTAGGACGGGGGTCTATCACAACTAATGAAAAACTGTTTTTT.